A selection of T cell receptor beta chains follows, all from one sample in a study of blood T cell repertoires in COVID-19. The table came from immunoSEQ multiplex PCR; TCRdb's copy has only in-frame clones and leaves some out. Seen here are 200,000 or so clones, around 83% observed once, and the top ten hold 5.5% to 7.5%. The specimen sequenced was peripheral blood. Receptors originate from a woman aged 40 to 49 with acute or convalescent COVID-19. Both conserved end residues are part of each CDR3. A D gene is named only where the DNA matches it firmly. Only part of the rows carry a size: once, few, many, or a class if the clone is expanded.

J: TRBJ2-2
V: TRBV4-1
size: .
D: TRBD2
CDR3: CASGRSGRGTGELFF
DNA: TGCGCCAGCGGACGGAGCGGGAGGGGTACCGGGGAGCTGTTTTTT

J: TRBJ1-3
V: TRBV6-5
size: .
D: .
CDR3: CASGRGTAGNTIYF
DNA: TGTGCCAGCGGGAGGGGGACCGCTGGAAACACCATATATTTT

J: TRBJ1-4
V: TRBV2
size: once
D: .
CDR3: CASSVAQRNNEKLFF
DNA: TGTGCCAGCAGTGTAGCGCAGAGGAATAATGAAAAACTGTTTTTT

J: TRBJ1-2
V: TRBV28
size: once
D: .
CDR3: CASSQGSLGHGYTF
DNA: TGTGCCAGCAGTCAAGGGAGTCTAGGGCATGGCTACACCTTC

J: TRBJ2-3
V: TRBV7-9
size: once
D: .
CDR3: CASSPFGGERDTQYF
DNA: TGTGCCAGCAGCCCGTTCGGCGGGGAAAGAGATACGCAGTATTTT

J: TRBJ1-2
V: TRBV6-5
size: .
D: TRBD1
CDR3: CASSYAGQGLGGYTF
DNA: TGTGCCAGCAGTTACGCTGGACAGGGTCTGGGAGGCTACACCTTC

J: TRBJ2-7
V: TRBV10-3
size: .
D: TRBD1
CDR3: CAISDRQGSWEQYF
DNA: TGTGCCATCAGTGACCGACAGGGCTCGTGGGAGCAGTACTTC

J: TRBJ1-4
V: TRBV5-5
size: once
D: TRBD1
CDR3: CASSFTGGPNEKLFF
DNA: TGTGCCAGCAGCTTTACAGGGGGCCCTAATGAAAAACTGTTTTTT

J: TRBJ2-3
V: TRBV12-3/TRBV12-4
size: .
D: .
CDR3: CASSFERVKYF
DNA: TGTGCCAGCAGTTTTGAGAGGGTTAAGTATTTT

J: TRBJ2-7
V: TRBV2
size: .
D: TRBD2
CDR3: CASSREVGEQYF
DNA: TGTGCCAGCAGTCGGGAGGTAGGAGAGCAGTACTTC

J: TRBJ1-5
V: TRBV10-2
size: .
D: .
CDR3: CASSSVRGPINQPQHF
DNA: TGCGCCAGCAGTAGTGTAAGAGGCCCCATCAATCAGCCCCAGCATTTT

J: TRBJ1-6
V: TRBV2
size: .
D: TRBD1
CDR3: CASRTGDPFAPLHF
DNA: TGTGCCAGCCGTACAGGGGATCCATTTGCACCCCTCCACTTT

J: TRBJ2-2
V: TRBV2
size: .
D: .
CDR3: CASRTDRSTGELFF
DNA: TGTGCCAGCCGGACAGACAGGAGCACCGGGGAGCTGTTTTTT

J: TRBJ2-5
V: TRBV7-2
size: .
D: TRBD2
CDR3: CASSFQRGVGETQYF
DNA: TGTGCCAGCAGCTTCCAGCGGGGGGTCGGCGAGACCCAGTACTTC

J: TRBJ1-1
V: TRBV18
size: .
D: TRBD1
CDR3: CASSSGGSTEAFF
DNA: TGTGCCAGCTCCTCAGGGGGGAGTACTGAAGCTTTCTTT

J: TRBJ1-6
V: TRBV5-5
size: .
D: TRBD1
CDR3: CASSLNLPGQGGSPLHF
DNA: TGTGCCAGCAGCTTAAACTTACCGGGACAGGGCGGTTCACCCCTCCACTTT

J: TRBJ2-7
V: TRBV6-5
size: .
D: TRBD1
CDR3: CASSRTGSYEQYF
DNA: TGTGCCAGCAGCCGGACAGGCTCCTACGAGCAGTACTTC

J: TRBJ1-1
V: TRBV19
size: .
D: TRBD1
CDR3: CATHGQGILGDTEAFF
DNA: TGTGCCACCCACGGACAGGGGATTTTAGGGGACACTGAAGCTTTCTTT

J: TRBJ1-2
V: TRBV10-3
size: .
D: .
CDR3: CAISWGSRDIGSGGYTF
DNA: TGTGCCATCAGCTGGGGTAGTCGGGACATCGGGTCCGGAGGCTACACCTTC

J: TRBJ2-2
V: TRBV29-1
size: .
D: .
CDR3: CSVAPQPGELFF
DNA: TGCAGCGTGGCCCCTCAACCCGGGGAGCTGTTTTTT

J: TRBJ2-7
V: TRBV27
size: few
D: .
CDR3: CASKRIPAAYEQYF
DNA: TGTGCCAGCAAAAGGATACCAGCGGCATACGAGCAGTACTTC

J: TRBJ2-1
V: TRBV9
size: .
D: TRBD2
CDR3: CASSVELAGGNEQFF
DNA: TGTGCCAGCAGCGTAGAGCTAGCGGGGGGGAATGAGCAGTTCTTC

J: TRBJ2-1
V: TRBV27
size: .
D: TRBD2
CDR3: CASSPGLAGGPYEQFF
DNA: TGTGCCAGCAGCCCCGGACTAGCGGGGGGGCCCTATGAGCAGTTCTTC

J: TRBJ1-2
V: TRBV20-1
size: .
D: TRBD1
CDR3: CSVRTGDGYTF
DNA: TGCAGTGTACGGACAGGGGACGGCTACACCTTC

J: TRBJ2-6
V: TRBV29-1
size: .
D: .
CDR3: CSVGTGSGANVLTF
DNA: TGCAGCGTGGGTACAGGGTCTGGGGCCAACGTCCTGACTTTC

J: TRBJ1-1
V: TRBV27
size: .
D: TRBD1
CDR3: CASSLKGALTEAFF
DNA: TGTGCCAGCAGTTTAAAGGGGGCTTTGACTGAAGCTTTCTTT

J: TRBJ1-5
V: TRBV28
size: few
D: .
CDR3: CASSLFTGHNQPQHF
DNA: TGTGCCAGCAGTTTATTTACCGGTCACAATCAGCCCCAGCATTTT

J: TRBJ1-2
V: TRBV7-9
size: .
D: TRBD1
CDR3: CASRTGGEDGYTF
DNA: TGTGCCAGCAGAACAGGGGGTGAGGATGGCTACACCTTC

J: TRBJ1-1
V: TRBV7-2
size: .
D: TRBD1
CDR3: CASSPLTGLNTEAFF
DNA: TGTGCCAGCAGCCCACTGACAGGGCTGAACACTGAAGCTTTCTTT

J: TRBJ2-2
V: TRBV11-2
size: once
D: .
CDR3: CASSLQGFGYAGELFF
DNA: TGTGCCAGCAGCTTACAGGGTTTCGGGTACGCCGGGGAGCTGTTTTTT

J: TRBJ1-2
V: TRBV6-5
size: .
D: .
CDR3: CASSYTRDYGYTF
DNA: TGTGCCAGCAGTTACACGAGGGACTATGGCTACACCTTC

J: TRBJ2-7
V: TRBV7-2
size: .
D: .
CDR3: CASSPSVSYEQYF
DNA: TGTGCCAGCAGCCCTAGCGTCTCCTACGAGCAGTACTTC

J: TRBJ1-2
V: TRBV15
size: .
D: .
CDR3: CATSIGVGDGYTF
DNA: TGTGCCACCAGCATCGGAGTTGGTGATGGCTACACCTTC

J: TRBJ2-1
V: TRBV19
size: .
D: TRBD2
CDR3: CASSSQSGGAYNEQFF
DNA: TGTGCCAGTAGTTCCCAAAGCGGGGGAGCTTACAATGAGCAGTTCTTC

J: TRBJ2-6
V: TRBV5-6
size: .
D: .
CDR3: CASSLTGANVLTF
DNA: TGTGCCAGCAGTTTAACTGGGGCCAACGTCCTGACTTTC

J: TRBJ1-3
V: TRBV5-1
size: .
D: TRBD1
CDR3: CASSTQGNGNTIYF
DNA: TGCGCCAGCAGCACACAGGGGAATGGAAACACCATATATTTT

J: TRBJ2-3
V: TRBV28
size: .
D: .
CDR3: CASRPGATDTQYF
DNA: TGTGCCAGCAGGCCTGGGGCCACAGATACGCAGTATTTT

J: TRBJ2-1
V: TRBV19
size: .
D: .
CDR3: CASSPTWRDGIYNEQFF
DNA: TGTGCCAGTAGCCCTACCTGGCGGGACGGAATTTACAATGAGCAGTTCTTC

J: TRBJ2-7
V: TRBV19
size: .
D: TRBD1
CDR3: CASSISTGDYEQYF
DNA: TGTGCCAGTAGTATATCGACAGGGGACTACGAGCAGTACTTC

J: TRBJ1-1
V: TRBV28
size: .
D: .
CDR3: CASSFQGSNTEAFF
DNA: TGTGCCAGCAGTTTTCAGGGCTCGAACACTGAAGCTTTCTTT

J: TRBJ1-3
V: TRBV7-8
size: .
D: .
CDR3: CASSLFFGGQTVLSGNTIYF
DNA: TGTGCCAGCAGCTTATTTTTCGGGGGGCAAACCGTCCTCTCTGGAAACACCATATATTTT

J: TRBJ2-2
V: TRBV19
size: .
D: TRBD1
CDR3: CASSIGKTGFHGELFF
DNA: TGTGCCAGTAGTATCGGGAAGACAGGGTTCCACGGGGAGCTGTTTTTT

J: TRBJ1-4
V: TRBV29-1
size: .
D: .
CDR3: CSVVWQGYEKLFF
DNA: TGCAGCGTTGTCTGGCAGGGCTACGAAAAACTGTTTTTT

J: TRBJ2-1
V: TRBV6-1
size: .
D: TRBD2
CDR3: CASSEESGSGNEQFF
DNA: TGTGCCAGCAGTGAAGAAAGCGGGAGCGGGAATGAGCAGTTCTTC

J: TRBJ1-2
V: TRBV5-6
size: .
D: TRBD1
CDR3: CASRGDRTSGKYGYTF
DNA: TGTGCCAGCAGAGGGGACAGAACTTCGGGAAAATATGGCTACACCTTC

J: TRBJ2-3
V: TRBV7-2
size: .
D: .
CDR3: CASSPLRTSTTQYF
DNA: TGTGCCAGCAGCCCCTTAAGGACTTCCACAACGCAGTATTTT

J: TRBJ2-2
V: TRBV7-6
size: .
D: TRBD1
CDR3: CASSLEPGQGNTGELFF
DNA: TGTGCCAGCAGCTTGGAACCGGGACAGGGGAACACCGGGGAGCTGTTTTTT

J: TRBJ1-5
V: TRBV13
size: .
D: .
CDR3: CASSLGAGSNQPQHF
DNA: TGTGCCAGCAGCTTAGGGGCGGGGAGCAATCAGCCCCAGCATTTT

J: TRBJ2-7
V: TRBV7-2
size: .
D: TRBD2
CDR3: CASSPSGGSSYEQYF
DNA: TGTGCCAGCAGCCCGAGCGGGGGGAGCTCCTACGAGCAGTACTTC

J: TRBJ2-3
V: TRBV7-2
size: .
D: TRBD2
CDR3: CASSARTSGGADTQYF
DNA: TGTGCCAGCAGCGCCCGGACTAGCGGGGGGGCGGATACGCAGTATTTT

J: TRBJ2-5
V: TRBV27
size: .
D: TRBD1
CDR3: CASSSPDRGQETQYF
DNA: TGTGCCAGCAGTTCCCCGGACAGGGGCCAGGAGACCCAGTACTTC

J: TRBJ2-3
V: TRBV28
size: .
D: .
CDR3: CASSGGDSRPDTQYF
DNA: TGTGCCAGCAGCGGGGGGGACAGCAGACCAGATACGCAGTATTTT

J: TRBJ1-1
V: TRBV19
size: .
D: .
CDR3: CASILGGNTEAFF
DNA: TGTGCCAGTATTCTGGGGGGGAACACTGAAGCTTTCTTT